These 24 T cell receptor beta chains were all obtained from the same sample, sequenced in a study of blood T cells in healthy people across ages (dated by TCRdb to the mid-2010s). The receptor library was made with 5' RACE. A second PCR of roughly 6 to 12 cycles was performed with a sample-barcoded 5' primer and a J-beta primer mix. TCRdb's own reprocessing of the public reads used fastp at Q25 and MiXCR and kept productive beta chains. A single entry per CDR3 protein holds the most common genes and DNA from its merged rows. The sample table contains around 2 million distinct CDR3 sequences; only one count was recorded for approximately 39% of them. In total, the top ten clones hold under 25% of the sample. The sample comprised blood. The receptors stem from a human donor in good health.

As DNA, the CDR3 is TGCAGTGCTAGAGTCCTCACCCTGGGCGGCTACACCTTC. As protein: CSARVLTLGGYTF. The V call is TRBV20-1, the J call TRBJ1-2; D call uncertain. In germline, CDR1 is DFQATT, CDR2 SNEGSKA (reference sequence). There are 13 residues in the CDR3. The V gene lost 1 base and the J gene lost 8 bases, with 14 bases spanning the gap.

V usage is TRBV5-1 and J usage is TRBJ2-1; 11 positions agree with TRBD2. Germline lookup yields CDR1 SGHRS and CDR2 YFSETQ. The CDR3 is 15 residues long. Trimming cost V 4 bases and J 10 bases; bases outside gene matches: 10. The DNA of the CDR3 is TGCGCCAGCAGCCCCGGGACTAGCGGACTTGGGGAGCAGTTCTTC. It specifies CASSPGTSGLGEQFF.

The chain joins TRBV12-3 or TRBV12-4 to TRBJ1-2, with 7 bases fitting TRBD1. This CDR3 is built from 14 residues. V lost 3 bases and J lost 8; bases outside the gene matches: 9. The CDR3 protein is CASSFGGTERGYTF. CDR3 bases: TGTGCCAGCAGTTTCGGGGGGACAGAGAGAGGCTACACCTTC.

The V call is TRBV29-1, the J call TRBJ2-7; no reliable D call. Germline V gene sequence: CDR1 SQVTM, CDR2 ANQGSEA. CDR3 length: 12 amino acids. With 5 bases removed from V and 0 bases from J, the gap between germline ends came to 8 bases. The CDR3 is CSVLGFSYEQYF. The CDR3 DNA follows: TGCAGCGTTCTCGGATTCTCCTACGAGCAGTACTTC.

This clonotype was found a few times. The rearrangement links TRBV4-3 to TRBJ2-7; TRBD2 is a possible D gene (6 bases). Looked up from germline, CDR1 is LGHNA and CDR2 is YSLEER. The V end was cut by 0 bases, the J end by 4 bases, with 22 bases between. The CDR3 loop spans 18 amino acids. This CDR3 is CASSQEGPGGFPPYEQYF. The CDR3 DNA reads as TGCGCCAGCAGCCAAGAGGGTCCTGGGGGGTTCCCCCCGTACGAGCAGTACTTC.

The V call is TRBV27, the J call TRBJ2-5; 8 bases are shared with TRBD2. The CDR3 has 16 residues. CDR1 is MNHEY, CDR2 SMNVEV, per germline (reference sequence). The V segment lost 3 bases and the J segment 0 bases; nucleotides outside the gene matches: 6. The CDR3 coding sequence is TGTGCCAGCAGTTTGTCGCAGCGGGGGTACCAAGAGACCCAGTACTTC. Translated, it gives CASSLSQRGYQETQYF.

This clonotype was observed a few times. The CDR3 bases are TGTGCCAGCTGCGAACAGGGACGATTAAACTATGGCTACACCTTC. Translated, it gives CASCEQGRLNYGYTF. The chain couples TRBV6-2 or TRBV6-3 to TRBJ1-2; the D gene is possibly TRBD1 (6 bases). Germline lookup yields CDR1 MNHEY and CDR2 SVGEGT. V gave up 8 bases and J gave up 2 bases, with 18 bases separating them. There are 15 residues in the CDR3.

The chain employs TRBV6-2 or TRBV6-3 and TRBJ1-5; the D gene is possibly TRBD1 (5 bases). Germline V gene lookup returns CDR1 MNHEY and CDR2 SVGEGT. The length of the CDR3 is 14 residues. V gave up 9 bases and J gave up 7 bases, with 19 bases separating them. This chain's CDR3 is CASSVRDPGQPQHF. The CDR3 DNA reads as TGTGCCAGTAGTGTACGGGACCCGGGACAGCCCCAGCATTTT.

This clonotype showed up just once. The V gene is TRBV7-8, the J gene TRBJ1-2; D not certain. V was trimmed by 4 bases and J by 2 bases, leaving 20 bases between them. CDR1 and CDR2 (germline): SGHVS, FQNEAQ. There are 17 residues in the CDR3. The CDR3 here is CASSSLADGTGNYGYTF. CDR3 nucleotides: TGTGCCAGCAGCTCTCTGGCCGACGGAACGGGAAACTATGGCTACACCTTC.

This clonotype was seen only a few times. The rearrangement joins TRBV24-1 to TRBJ2-5; 10 nucleotides line up with TRBD2. J was trimmed by 2 bases and V by 4 bases; bases with no gene match: 12. In germline, CDR1 is KGHDR, CDR2 SFDVKD. This CDR3 is built from 18 residues. The CDR3 reads CATSDPSSSGGLQETQYF. CDR3 DNA: TGTGCCACCAGTGACCCGAGTTCTAGCGGGGGCCTTCAAGAGACCCAGTACTTC.

The rearrangement uses TRBV7-2 and TRBJ1-5; D is possibly TRBD1 (5 bases). V was shortened by 7 bases and J by 0 bases, with 16 bases between the two germline ends. This CDR3 has 16 amino acids. Germline lookup yields CDR1 SGHTA and CDR2 FQGNSA. Written as DNA, the CDR3 is TGTGCCAGCACCCCTGGTTGGGGGAATAGCAATCAGCCCCAGCATTTT. It codes for CASTPGWGNSNQPQHF.

The chain couples TRBV7-3 to TRBJ2-1; the match to TRBD2 covers 11 bases. V shed 1 base and J 4 bases; nucleotides not matched to a gene: 3. Germline V CDR1 and CDR2: SGHTA, FQGTGA. The CDR3 runs to 16 residues. In nucleotides, the CDR3 is TGTGCCAGCAGCTTAATAGGGACTAGCGGATACAATGAGCAGTTCTTC. Encoded protein: CASSLIGTSGYNEQFF.

This clonotype was detected only a few times. This chain uses TRBV12-3 or TRBV12-4 with TRBJ2-7; D gene uncertain. V lost 4 bases and J 3 bases, leaving 25 bases between the germline ends. The CDR3 contains 18 residues. DNA of the CDR3: TGTGCCAGCAGTTGGGTTTGGGATGGGAAGGAATCCTACTACGAGCAGTACTTC. Protein sequence: CASSWVWDGKESYYEQYF.

The chain carries TRBV20-1 and TRBJ2-5, with TRBD2 matching over 7 bases. The J call is doubtful: the DNA matches TRBJ2-7 better. This CDR3 is built from 15 residues. Germline V gene data show CDR1 as DFQATT and CDR2 as SNEGSKA (reference sequence). The CDR3 nucleotides are TGCAGTGCTAGAGATCTCGAGGGGACTACCTACGAGCAGTACTTC. Its protein product is CSARDLEGTTYEQYF.

This clonotype has more than one count but fewer than ten. The chain has TRBV4-3 and TRBJ2-3; D not certain. V was cut by 0 bases and J by 4 bases, with 8 bases left in between. The V gene's germline CDR1 is LGHNA and CDR2 YSLEER. There are 14 residues in the CDR3. CDR3 coding DNA: TGCGCCAGCAGCCAAGACCCTTATGCAGATACGCAGTATTTT. Encoded protein: CASSQDPYADTQYF.

The chain combines TRBV19 with TRBJ1-6; maybe TRBD1 (5 bases). CDR1 LNHDA and CDR2 SQIVND come from the germline V gene (reference sequence). V was cut by 7 bases and J by 6 bases, with 16 bases left in between. This CDR3 contains 15 residues. CDR3 residues: CASNDRGGSNSPLHF. The CDR3 DNA sequence: TGTGCCAGTAACGATAGGGGAGGGTCTAATTCACCCCTCCACTTT.

This clonotype was picked up many times. This chain links TRBV29-1 with TRBJ2-6; D unclear. This CDR3 is built from 16 residues. The V end was cut by 5 bases, the J end by 1 base, with 15 bases between. Per germline, CDR1 SQVTM and CDR2 ANQGSEA. The CDR3 DNA follows: TGCAGCGTTAGGGCTCGTTCATATTCTGGGGCCAACGTCCTGACTTTC. This codes for CSVRARSYSGANVLTF.

The chain combines TRBV18 with TRBJ1-1; D call uncertain. Trimming left V 2 bases short and J 3 bases short, with 10 bases between. The CDR3 runs to 14 residues. Germline V lookup: CDR1 KGHSH, CDR2 LQKENI. The CDR3 DNA reads TGTGCCAGCTCACCAATCAACGGGGACACTGAAGCTTTCTTT. It is translated as CASSPINGDTEAFF.

This sequence joins TRBV5-1 and TRBJ2-1; D is undetermined. V lost 4 bases and J 0 bases, leaving 14 bases between the germline ends. CDR1 and CDR2 (germline): SGHRS, YFSETQ. The CDR3 sequence is 16 residues long. The CDR3 nucleotides are TGCGCCAGCAGCCACCTAGGAGAGAGCTCCTACAATGAGCAGTTCTTC. Its translation: CASSHLGESSYNEQFF.

This clonotype was seen a few times. J is TRBJ2-7 and V is TRBV11-2; D remains unclear. The germline V and J ends were trimmed by 2 bases and 0 bases, with 11 bases remaining between them. The V gene's germline CDR1 is SGHAT and CDR2 FQNNGV. This CDR3 region has 15 residues. The CDR3 reads CASSLTVSPSYEQYF. The CDR3 region has the DNA TGTGCCAGCAGCTTAACGGTCTCCCCCTCCTACGAGCAGTACTTC.

This clonotype was detected a few times. This chain uses TRBV7-2 with TRBJ2-7; TRBD1 aligns across 7 bases. Germline V lookup: CDR1 SGHTA, CDR2 FQGNSA. Trimming removed 5 bases from V and 2 bases from J; junction bases left unmatched: 12. The CDR3 covers 16 residues. The CDR3 protein is CASSPGGGRGTYEQYF. The CDR3 DNA is TGTGCCAGCAGCCCTGGGGGCGGCAGGGGGACCTACGAGCAGTACTTC. Complete variable domain (other parts from reference TRBV7-2 and TRBJ2-7): GAGVSQSPSNKVTEKGKDVELRCDPISGHTALYWYRQSLGQGLEFLIYFQGNSAPDKSGLPSDRFSAERTGGSVSTLTIQRTQQEDSAVYLCASSPGGGRGTYEQYFGPGTRLTVT.

The V and J genes are TRBV5-6 and TRBJ2-4; the D gene is possibly TRBD2 (5 bases). The J call is in doubt because the DNA end fits TRBJ2-7 better. CDR1 and CDR2 from the germline V gene are SGHDT and YYEEEE. The CDR3 is 15 amino acids. CDR3 sequence: CASSLGLAEAYEQYF. The CDR3 bases are TGTGCCAGCAGCTTGGGGCTAGCCGAAGCCTACGAGCAGTACTTC.

This clonotype was counted only a few times. This chain connects TRBV12-3 or TRBV12-4 to TRBJ2-3; maybe TRBD2 (5 bases). Trimming took 6 bases from V and 4 from J, leaving 14 bases between them. This CDR3 has 14 amino acids. Here the CDR3 DNA reads TGTGCCAGCAGCATACTAGGAATACCAGATACGCAGTATTTT. It encodes CASSILGIPDTQYF.

The chain carries TRBV2 and TRBJ1-2; D remains ambiguous. Germline V gene data show CDR1 as SNHLY and CDR2 as FYNNEI. Trimming removed 7 bases from V and 8 bases from J, with 14 bases in between. CDR3 length equals 12 residues. The CDR3 protein is CASTYHMEGYTF. The CDR3 nucleotides read TGTGCCAGCACGTATCACATGGAGGGCTACACCTTC. The whole variable domain, remainder taken from reference TRBV2 and TRBJ1-2, is EPEVTQTPSHQVTQMGQEVILRCVPISNHLYFYWYRQILGQKVEFLVSFYNNEISEKSEIFDDQFSVERPDGSNFTLKIRSTKLEDSAMYFCASTYHMEGYTFGSGTRLTVV.